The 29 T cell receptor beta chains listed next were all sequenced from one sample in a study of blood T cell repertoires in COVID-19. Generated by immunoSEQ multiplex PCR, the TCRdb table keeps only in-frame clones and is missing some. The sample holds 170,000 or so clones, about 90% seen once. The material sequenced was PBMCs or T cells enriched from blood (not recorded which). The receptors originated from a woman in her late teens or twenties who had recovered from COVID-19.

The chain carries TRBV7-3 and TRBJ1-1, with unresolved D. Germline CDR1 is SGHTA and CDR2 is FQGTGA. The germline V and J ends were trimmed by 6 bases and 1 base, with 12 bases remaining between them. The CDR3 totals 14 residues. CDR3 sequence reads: CASRLASGNTEAFF. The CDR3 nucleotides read TGTGCCAGCAGACTCGCCTCAGGGAACACTGAAGCTTTCTTT.

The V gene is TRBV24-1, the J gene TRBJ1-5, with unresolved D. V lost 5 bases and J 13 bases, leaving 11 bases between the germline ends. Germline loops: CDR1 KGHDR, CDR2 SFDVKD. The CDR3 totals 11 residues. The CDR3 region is CATSVGENQHF. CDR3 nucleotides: TGTGCCACCAGTGTTGGGGAGAATCAGCATTTT.

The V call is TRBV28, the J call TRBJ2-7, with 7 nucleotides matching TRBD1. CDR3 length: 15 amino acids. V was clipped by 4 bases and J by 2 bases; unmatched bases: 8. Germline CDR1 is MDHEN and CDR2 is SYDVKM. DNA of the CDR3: TGTGCCAGCAGTTCCTATTGGACAGGAACCTACGAGCAGTACTTC. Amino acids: CASSSYWTGTYEQYF.

CDR3 loop: CASSQTPSRDRVHEQYF. The CDR3 DNA sequence: TGCGCCAGCAGCCAAACGCCCTCCCGGGACAGGGTCCACGAGCAGTACTTC. The chain links TRBV4-3 to TRBJ2-7, with 9 bases matching TRBD1. The CDR3 loop spans 17 amino acids. Trimming at V came to 2 bases and at J to 5 bases, leaving 13 bases not matched to a gene. The germline gives CDR1 LGHNA, CDR2 YSLEER.

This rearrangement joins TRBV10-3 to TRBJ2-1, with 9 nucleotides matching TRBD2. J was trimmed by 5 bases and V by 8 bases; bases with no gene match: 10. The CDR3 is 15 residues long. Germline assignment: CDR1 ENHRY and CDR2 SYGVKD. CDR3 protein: CAIRDGLAGNNEQFF. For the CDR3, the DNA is TGTGCCATCCGGGATGGGCTAGCGGGGAACAATGAGCAGTTCTTC.

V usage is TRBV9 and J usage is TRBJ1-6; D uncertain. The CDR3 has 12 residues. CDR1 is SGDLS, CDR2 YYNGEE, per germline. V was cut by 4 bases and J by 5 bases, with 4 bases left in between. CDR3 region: CASSRDNSPLHF. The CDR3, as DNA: TGTGCCAGCAGCCGTGATAATTCACCCCTCCACTTT.

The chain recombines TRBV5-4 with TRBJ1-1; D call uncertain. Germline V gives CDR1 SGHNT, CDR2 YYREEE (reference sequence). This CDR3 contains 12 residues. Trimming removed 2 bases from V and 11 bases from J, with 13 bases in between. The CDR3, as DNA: TGTGCCAGCAGCTTATCCTCAACGGGGGCTTTCTTT. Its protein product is CASSLSSTGAFF.

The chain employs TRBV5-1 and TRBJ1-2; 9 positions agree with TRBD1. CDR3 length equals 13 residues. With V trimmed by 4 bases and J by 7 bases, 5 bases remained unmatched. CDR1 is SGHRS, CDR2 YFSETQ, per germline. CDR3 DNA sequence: TGCGCCAGCAGCACTGGACAGGGGACTGGCTACACCTTC. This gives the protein CASSTGQGTGYTF.

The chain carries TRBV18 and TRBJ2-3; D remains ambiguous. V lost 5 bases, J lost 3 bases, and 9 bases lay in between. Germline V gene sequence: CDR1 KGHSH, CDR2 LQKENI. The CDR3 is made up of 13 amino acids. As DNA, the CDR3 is TGTGCCAGCTCAAGCCAACCTACAGATACGCAGTATTTT. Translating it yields CASSSQPTDTQYF.

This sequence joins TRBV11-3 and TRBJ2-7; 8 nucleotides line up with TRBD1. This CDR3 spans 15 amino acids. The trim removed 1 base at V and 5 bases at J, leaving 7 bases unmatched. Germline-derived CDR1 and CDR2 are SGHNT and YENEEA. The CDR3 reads CASSLGLTGEDEQYF. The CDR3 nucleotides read TGTGCCAGCAGCTTAGGATTGACAGGGGAGGACGAGCAGTACTTC.

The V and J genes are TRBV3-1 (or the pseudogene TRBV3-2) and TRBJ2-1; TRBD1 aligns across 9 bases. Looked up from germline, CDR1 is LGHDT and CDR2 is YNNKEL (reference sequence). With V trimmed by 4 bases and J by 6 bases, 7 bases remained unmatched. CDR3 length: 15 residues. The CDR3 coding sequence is TGTGCCAGCAGCCCCCGAGGGACAGGGCCCAATGAGCAGTTCTTC. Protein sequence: CASSPRGTGPNEQFF.

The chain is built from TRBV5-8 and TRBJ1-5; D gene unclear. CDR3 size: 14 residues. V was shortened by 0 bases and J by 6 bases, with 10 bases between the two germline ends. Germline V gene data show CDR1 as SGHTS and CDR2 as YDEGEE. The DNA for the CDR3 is TGTGCCAGCAGCTTGGAGGCGTCGGGTCAGCCCCAGCATTTT. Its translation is CASSLEASGQPQHF.

CDR3 region: CASSASTDRSRGGYTF. The DNA of the CDR3 is TGTGCCAGTAGTGCTAGTACGGACAGATCTCGCGGTGGCTACACCTTC. The chain is built from TRBV19 and TRBJ1-2; the D gene is possibly TRBD1 (6 bases). Germline V gene data show CDR1 as LNHDA and CDR2 as SQIVND (reference sequence). Between the trimmed V and J ends, which lost 5 bases and 7 bases, there was a span of 23 bases. This CDR3 contains 16 residues.

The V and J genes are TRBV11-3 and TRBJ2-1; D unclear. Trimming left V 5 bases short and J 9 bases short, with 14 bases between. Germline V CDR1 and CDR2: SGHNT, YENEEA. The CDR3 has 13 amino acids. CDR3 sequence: CASSPSRVGEQFF. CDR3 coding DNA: TGTGCCAGCAGCCCCAGTCGGGTTGGTGAGCAGTTCTTC. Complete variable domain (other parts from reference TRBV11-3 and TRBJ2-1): EAGVVQSPRYKIIEKKQPVAFWCNPISGHNTLYWYLQNLGQGPELLIRYENEEAVDDSQLPKDRFSAERLKGVDSTLKIQPAELGDSAVYLCASSPSRVGEQFFGPGTRLTVL.

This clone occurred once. CDR3 nucleotides: TGTGCCACCTGGGACAGTAACTATGGCTACACCTTC. The encoded protein is CATWDSNYGYTF. The chain has TRBV24-1 and TRBJ1-2, with TRBD1 matching over 7 bases. Germline V gene lookup returns CDR1 KGHDR and CDR2 SFDVKD. The CDR3 sequence is 12 residues long. With 9 bases clipped from V and 1 base from J, the junction kept 1 base outside the gene matches.

CDR3 loop: CASSFDSGTEAFF. CDR3 sequence (DNA): TGTGCCAGCAGCTTCGATAGCGGCACTGAAGCTTTCTTT. The gene calls are TRBV7-3 and TRBJ1-1; D gene unclear. There are 13 residues in the CDR3. V was trimmed by 3 bases and J by 4 bases, leaving 9 bases between them. CDR1 and CDR2 from the germline V gene are SGHTA and FQGTGA.

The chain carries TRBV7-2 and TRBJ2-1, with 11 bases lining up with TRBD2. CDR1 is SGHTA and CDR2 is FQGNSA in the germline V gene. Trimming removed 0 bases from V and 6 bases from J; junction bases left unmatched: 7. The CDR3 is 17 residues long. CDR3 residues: CASSLALAGGGANEQFF. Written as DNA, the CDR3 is TGTGCCAGCAGCTTAGCGCTAGCGGGGGGAGGTGCCAATGAGCAGTTCTTC.

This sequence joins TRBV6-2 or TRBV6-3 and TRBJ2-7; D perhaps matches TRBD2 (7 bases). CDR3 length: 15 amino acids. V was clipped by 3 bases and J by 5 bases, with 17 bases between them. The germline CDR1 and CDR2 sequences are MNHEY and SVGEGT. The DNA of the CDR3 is TGTGCCAGCAGTTATGGGGGGGGCGTTCTAGACGAGCAGTACTTC. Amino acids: CASSYGGGVLDEQYF.

CDR3 in amino acids: CATQTVGSTEAFF. DNA of the CDR3: TGTGCCACCCAGACAGTGGGGTCCACTGAAGCTTTCTTT. The chain couples TRBV28 to TRBJ1-1; TRBD1 might be the D (5 bases). CDR3 size: 13 residues. V gave up 10 bases and J gave up 4 bases, with 16 bases separating them. Germline assignment: CDR1 MDHEN and CDR2 SYDVKM.

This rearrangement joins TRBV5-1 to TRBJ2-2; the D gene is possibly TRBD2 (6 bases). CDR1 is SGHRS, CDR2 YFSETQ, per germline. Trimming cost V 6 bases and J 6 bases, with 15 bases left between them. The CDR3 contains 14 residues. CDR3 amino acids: CASTRDWTAGELFF. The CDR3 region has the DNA TGCGCCAGCACCCGGGACTGGACGGCCGGGGAGCTGTTTTTT. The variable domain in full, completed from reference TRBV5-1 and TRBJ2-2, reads KAGVTQTPRYLIKTRGQQVTLSCSPISGHRSVSWYQQTPGQGLQFLFEYFSETQRNKGNFPGRFSGRQFSNSRSEMNVSTLELGDSALYLCASTRDWTAGELFFGEGSRLTVL.

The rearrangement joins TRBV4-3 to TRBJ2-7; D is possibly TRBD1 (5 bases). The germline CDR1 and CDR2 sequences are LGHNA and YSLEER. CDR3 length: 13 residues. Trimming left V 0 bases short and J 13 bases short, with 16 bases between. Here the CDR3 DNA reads TGCGCCAGCAGCCAAGATCACAACCGGACATTCTACTTC. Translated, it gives CASSQDHNRTFYF.

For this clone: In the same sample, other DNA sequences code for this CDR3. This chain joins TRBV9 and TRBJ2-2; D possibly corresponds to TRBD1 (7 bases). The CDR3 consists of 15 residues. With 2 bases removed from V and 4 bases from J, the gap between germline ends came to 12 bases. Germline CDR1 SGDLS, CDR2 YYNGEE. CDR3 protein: CASSVGQGGTGELFF. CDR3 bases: TGTGCCAGCAGCGTGGGCCAGGGGGGCACCGGGGAGCTGTTTTTT.

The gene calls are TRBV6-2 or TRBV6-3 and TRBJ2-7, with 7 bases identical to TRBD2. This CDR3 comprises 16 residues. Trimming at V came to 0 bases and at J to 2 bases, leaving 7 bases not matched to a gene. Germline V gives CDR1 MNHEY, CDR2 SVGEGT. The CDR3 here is CASSYSSRTRAYEQYF. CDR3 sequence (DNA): TGTGCCAGCAGTTACTCGTCTCGGACTAGAGCCTACGAGCAGTACTTC.

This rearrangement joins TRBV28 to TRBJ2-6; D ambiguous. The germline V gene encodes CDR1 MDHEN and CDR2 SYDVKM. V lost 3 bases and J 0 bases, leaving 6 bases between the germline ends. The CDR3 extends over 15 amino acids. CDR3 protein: CASSFPGSGANVLTF. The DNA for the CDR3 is TGTGCCAGCAGTTTTCCAGGCTCTGGGGCCAACGTCCTGACTTTC.

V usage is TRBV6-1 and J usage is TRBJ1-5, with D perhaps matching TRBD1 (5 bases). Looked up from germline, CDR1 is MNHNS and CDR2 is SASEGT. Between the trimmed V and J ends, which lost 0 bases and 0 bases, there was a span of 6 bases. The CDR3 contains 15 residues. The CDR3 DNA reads TGTGCCAGCAGTGAAGCTACAGGTAGCAATCAGCCCCAGCATTTT. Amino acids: CASSEATGSNQPQHF.

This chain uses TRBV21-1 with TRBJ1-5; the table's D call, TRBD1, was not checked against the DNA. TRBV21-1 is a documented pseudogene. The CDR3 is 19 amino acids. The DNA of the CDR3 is TGTGCCAGCAGCAAAGCGCTCAAACCGGGACAGGGAGAAATTTGCCCCCAGCATTTT. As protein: CASSKALKPGQGEICPQHF.

CDR3 DNA: TGCGCCAGCAGCTTGGGAGGGACAGGGACTAATGAAAAACTGTTTTTT. It yields the protein CASSLGGTGTNEKLFF. The chain has TRBV5-1 and TRBJ1-4, with 9 bases lining up with TRBD1. V trimming: 0 bases; J trimming: 2 bases; junction bases outside the gene matches: 2. The CDR3 extends over 16 amino acids. Germline CDR1 is SGHRS and CDR2 is YFSETQ.

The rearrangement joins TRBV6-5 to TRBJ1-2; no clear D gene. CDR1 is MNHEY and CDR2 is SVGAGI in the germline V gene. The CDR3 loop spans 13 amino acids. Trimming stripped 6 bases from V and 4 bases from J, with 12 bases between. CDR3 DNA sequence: TGTGCCAGCAGCCTACAGCCTTTCTATGGCTACACCTTC. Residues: CASSLQPFYGYTF.

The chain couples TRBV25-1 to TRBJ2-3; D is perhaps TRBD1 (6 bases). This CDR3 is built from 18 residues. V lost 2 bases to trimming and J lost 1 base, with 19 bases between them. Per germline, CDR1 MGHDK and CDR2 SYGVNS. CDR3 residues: CASSEGTFPTKRTDTQYF. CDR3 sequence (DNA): TGTGCCAGCAGTGAAGGGACATTCCCCACAAAACGCACAGATACGCAGTATTTT.